This TCR beta chain appears in the sequencing data of a study of Ad26.COV2.S vaccination and SARS-CoV-2 variants. This CDR3 contains 11 residues. CDR1 is MNHGY, CDR2 SVAAGI, per germline. The V end lost 2 bases, the J end lost 9 bases, and 8 bases lay between the germline ends. Treatment indicated: some 20 received Ad26.COV2.S at low or high dose, single or two shots; about five received placebo; per-sample allocation not given. Sampling took place 63 days after the first vaccine or placebo injection. Method: immunoSEQ multiplex PCR; TCRdb's copy keeps in-frame clones and lacks some. This repertoire shows fewer than 400,000 clones, 70% to 90% found once; its top ten account for 1.5% to 2%.

The rearrangement uses TRBV6-9 and TRBJ2-7; D ambiguous. This receptor was identified in a person between 18 and 65 years old who received the Ad26.COV2.S COVID-19 vaccine or a placebo. Sequenced here: peripheral blood, sampled in a trial of Ad26.COV2.S vaccine versus placebo. CDR3 protein: CASSYDGLQYF. The CDR3 DNA reads TGTGCCAGCAGTTATGATGGCTTGCAGTACTTC.